Below, 2 T cell receptor beta chains from the same sample are listed, as sequenced in a study of CD8 T cells in Susac syndrome. A quantity of about 0.5 to 1 ug RNA underwent reverse transcription using random hexamers. TCRdb fed the immunoSEQ multiplex PCR reads into MiXCR, producing one record per CDR3 protein. The sample records about 250,000 distinct CDR3 sequences, around 93% being singletons. The sequenced material came from CD4+ T cells from PBMCs. The receptors stem from a human donor with multiple sclerosis.

The chain links TRBV11-2 to TRBJ2-2; 7 bases are a match to TRBD1. Germline-derived CDR1 and CDR2 are SGHAT and FQNNGV. CDR3 length: 15 amino acids. Trimming removed 6 bases from V and 3 bases from J; junction bases left unmatched: 7. Written as DNA, the CDR3 is TGTGCCAGCAGTAGCTTAAGGGGGCACACCGGGGAGCTGTTTTTT. Protein product: CASSSLRGHTGELFF.

This clonotype appeared once. The chain uses TRBV20-1 and TRBJ1-1, with D maybe TRBD1 (5 bases). Trimming removed 1 base from V and 5 bases from J, with 17 bases in between. The CDR3 consists of 15 residues. Germline CDR1 DFQATT, CDR2 SNEGSKA (reference sequence). The CDR3 protein is CSARGGGAPGTEAFF. The CDR3 coding sequence is TGCAGTGCTAGAGGCGGAGGGGCTCCGGGAACTGAAGCTTTCTTT.